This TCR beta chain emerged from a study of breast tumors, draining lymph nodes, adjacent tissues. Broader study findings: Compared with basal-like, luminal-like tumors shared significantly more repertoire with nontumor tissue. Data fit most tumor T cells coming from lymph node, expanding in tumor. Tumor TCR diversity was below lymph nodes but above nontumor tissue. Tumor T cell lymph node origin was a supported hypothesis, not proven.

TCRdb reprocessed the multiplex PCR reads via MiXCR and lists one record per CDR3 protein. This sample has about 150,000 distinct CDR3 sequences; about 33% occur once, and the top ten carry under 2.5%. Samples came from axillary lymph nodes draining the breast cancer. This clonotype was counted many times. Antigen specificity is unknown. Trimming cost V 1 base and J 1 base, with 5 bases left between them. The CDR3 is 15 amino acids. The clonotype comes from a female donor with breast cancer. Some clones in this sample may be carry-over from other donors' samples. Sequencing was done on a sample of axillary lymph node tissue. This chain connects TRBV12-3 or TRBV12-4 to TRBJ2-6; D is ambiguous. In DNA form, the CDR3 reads TGTGCCAGCAGTTTAGGAGGATCTGGGGCCAACGTCCTGACTTTC. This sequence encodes CASSLGGSGANVLTF.